This T cell receptor beta chain originates from a study of cytomegalovirus exposure and HLA in healthy donors. On the study more broadly: Both the 100 to 150 validation repertoires and the approximately 640 first-cohort repertoires used the same platform, as reported by a later analysis.

Generated by immunoSEQ multiplex PCR, the TCRdb table keeps only in-frame clones and is missing some. The top ten hold 0.65% to 0.85% of the sample, which has approximately 300,000 clones, roughly 88% seen once. Findings of the study overall: In vitro work confirmed that a few CMV-associated chains recognize CMV antigens. Many donors shared some public TCRs, even though most TCR sequences were rare.

The CDR3 spans 14 residues. V was pared by 10 bases and J by 4 bases, with 19 bases between. The germline V gene encodes CDR1 MNHEY and CDR2 SVGAGI. On this clone itself: What it binds is unknown.

The validation cohort, a group of 130 or so subjects, included the donors and was separate from the roughly 700-subject first cohort. This receptor was taken from a woman aged 18-35 years in good health and CMV-seronegative. Material: PBMCs. V usage is TRBV6-5 and J usage is TRBJ1-1; perhaps TRBD1 as D (6 bases). The CDR3 protein is CATRSAGDLTEAFF. The DNA of the CDR3 is TGTGCCACCAGGAGTGCAGGGGATCTCACTGAAGCTTTCTTT.